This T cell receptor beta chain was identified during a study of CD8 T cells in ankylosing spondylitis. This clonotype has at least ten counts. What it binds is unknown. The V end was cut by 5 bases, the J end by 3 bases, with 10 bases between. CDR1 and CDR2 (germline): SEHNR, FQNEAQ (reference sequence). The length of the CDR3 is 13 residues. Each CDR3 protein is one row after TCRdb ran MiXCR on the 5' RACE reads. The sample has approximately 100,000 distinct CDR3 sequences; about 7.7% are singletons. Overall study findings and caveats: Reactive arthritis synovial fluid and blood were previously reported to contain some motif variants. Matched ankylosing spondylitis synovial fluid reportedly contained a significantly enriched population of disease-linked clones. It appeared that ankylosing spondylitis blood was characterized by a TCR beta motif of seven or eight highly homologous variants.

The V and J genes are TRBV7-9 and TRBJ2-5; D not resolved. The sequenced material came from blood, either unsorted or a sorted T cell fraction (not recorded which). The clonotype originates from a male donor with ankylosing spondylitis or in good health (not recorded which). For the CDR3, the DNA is TGTGCCAGCAGCCCGCCACGGAAAGAGACCCAGTACTTC. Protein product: CASSPPRKETQYF.